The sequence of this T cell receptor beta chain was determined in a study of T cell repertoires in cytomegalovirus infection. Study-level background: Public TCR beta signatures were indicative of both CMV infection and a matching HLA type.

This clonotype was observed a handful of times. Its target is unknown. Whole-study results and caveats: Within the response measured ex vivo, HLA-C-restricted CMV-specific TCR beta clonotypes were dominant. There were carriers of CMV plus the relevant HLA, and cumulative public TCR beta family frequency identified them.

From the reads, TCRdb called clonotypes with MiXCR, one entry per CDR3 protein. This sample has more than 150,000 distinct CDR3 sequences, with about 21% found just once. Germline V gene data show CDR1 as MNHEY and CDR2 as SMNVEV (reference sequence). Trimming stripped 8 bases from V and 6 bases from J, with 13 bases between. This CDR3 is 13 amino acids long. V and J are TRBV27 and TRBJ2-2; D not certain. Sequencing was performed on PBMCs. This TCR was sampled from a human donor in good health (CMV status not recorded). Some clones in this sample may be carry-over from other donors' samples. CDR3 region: CASGEFIAGELFF. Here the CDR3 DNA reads TGTGCCAGCGGAGAGTTCATCGCCGGGGAGCTGTTTTTT.